Listed below are T cell receptor beta chains from one sample, sequenced in a study of blood T cell repertoires in COVID-19. The data were produced by immunoSEQ multiplex PCR, yet TCRdb's version contains in-frame clones alone and is incomplete. The sample comprises roughly 80,000 clones, around 69% of which are singletons, and 15% to 20% rests with the top ten. The specimen was peripheral blood. Every receptor here comes from a man aged 70 or older with active or convalescent COVID-19. CDR3s include the opening cysteine and the closing phenylalanine or tryptophan. The D gene is left open where the match is weak. Expanded clones are given a class, and other clones once, few, many or no size at all.

abundance: .; v_gene: TRBV28; len: 12; d_gene: .; j_gene: TRBJ1-2; CDR3nt: TGTGCCAGCAGTTCAGGAGGCGAGGGCTACACCTTC; CDR3aa: CASSSGGEGYTF
abundance: .; v_gene: TRBV11-1; len: 16; d_gene: .; j_gene: TRBJ1-2; CDR3nt: TGTGCCAGCAGCTTAGACCAGGGAGGCGGCTACTATGGCTACACCTTC; CDR3aa: CASSLDQGGGYYGYTF
abundance: .; v_gene: TRBV7-2; len: 15; d_gene: .; j_gene: TRBJ2-3; CDR3nt: TGTGCCAGCACAGCGTTTAATGCGTTTAGGGAGGCGCAGTATTTT; CDR3aa: CASTAFNAFREAQYF
abundance: .; v_gene: TRBV3-1/TRBV3-2; len: 15; d_gene: .; j_gene: TRBJ1-6; CDR3nt: TGTGCCAGCAGCCAAGATCATACCGGGTCTTCACCCCTCCACTTT; CDR3aa: CASSQDHTGSSPLHF
abundance: .; v_gene: TRBV24-1; len: 14; d_gene: .; j_gene: TRBJ2-3; CDR3nt: TGTGCCACCAGTGGACAGCTATACACAGATACGCAGTATTTT; CDR3aa: CATSGQLYTDTQYF
abundance: .; v_gene: TRBV5-1; len: 17; d_gene: TRBD1; j_gene: TRBJ1-3; CDR3nt: TGCGCCAGCAGCTCCGGGACAGGGGTCCAGTCTGGAAACACCATATATTTT; CDR3aa: CASSSGTGVQSGNTIYF
abundance: .; v_gene: TRBV6-1; len: 14; d_gene: .; j_gene: TRBJ1-5; CDR3nt: TGTGCCAGCAGTGAAGCCCTCTACAATCAGCCCCAGCATTTT; CDR3aa: CASSEALYNQPQHF
abundance: .; v_gene: TRBV7-9; len: 15; d_gene: .; j_gene: TRBJ2-3; CDR3nt: TGTGCCAGCAGCCTGGGAGGCGGGGTCACAGATACGCAGTATTTT; CDR3aa: CASSLGGGVTDTQYF
abundance: once; v_gene: TRBV5-6; len: 13; d_gene: .; j_gene: TRBJ1-6; CDR3nt: TGTGCCAGCAGCATGAAACCCAGTTCACCCCTCCACTTT; CDR3aa: CASSMKPSSPLHF
abundance: .; v_gene: TRBV3-1/TRBV3-2; len: 13; d_gene: .; j_gene: TRBJ2-3; CDR3nt: TGTGCCAGCAGCCAAGAGGGTTATCAGGCGCAGTATTTT; CDR3aa: CASSQEGYQAQYF
abundance: .; v_gene: TRBV7-2; len: 15; d_gene: .; j_gene: TRBJ2-6; CDR3nt: TGTGCCAGCACCTTAAGCCGCTCTGGGGCCAACGTCCTGACTTTC; CDR3aa: CASTLSRSGANVLTF
abundance: .; v_gene: TRBV2; len: 15; d_gene: TRBD1; j_gene: TRBJ1-1; CDR3nt: TGTGCCAGCACGGACAGGGGGCTTAGGGGCACTGAAGCTTTCTTT; CDR3aa: CASTDRGLRGTEAFF
abundance: .; v_gene: TRBV28; len: 12; d_gene: .; j_gene: TRBJ1-4; CDR3nt: TGTGCCGCCGGCGGGGAGAATGAAAAACTGTTTTTT; CDR3aa: CAAGGENEKLFF
abundance: .; v_gene: TRBV5-1; len: 14; d_gene: .; j_gene: TRBJ1-2; CDR3nt: TGCGCCAGCAGCTTGGACAGAGCTAACTATGGCTACACCTTC; CDR3aa: CASSLDRANYGYTF
abundance: many; v_gene: TRBV5-8; len: 14; d_gene: TRBD1; j_gene: TRBJ2-7; CDR3nt: TGTGCCAGCAGCCCCTGGGACAGGGACTACGAGCAGTACTTC; CDR3aa: CASSPWDRDYEQYF
abundance: .; v_gene: TRBV28; len: 13; d_gene: .; j_gene: TRBJ1-2; CDR3nt: TGTGCCAGCACTGTAAACTCACGCTATGGCTACACCTTC; CDR3aa: CASTVNSRYGYTF
abundance: .; v_gene: TRBV29-1; len: 13; d_gene: .; j_gene: TRBJ1-4; CDR3nt: TGCAGCGTTGCGTGGACAGAGAATGAAAAACTGTTTTTT; CDR3aa: CSVAWTENEKLFF